This T cell receptor (beta chain) originates from a study of blood T cell repertoires in COVID-19. Study overall: In each case, the material was cDNA or gDNA derived from T cells, B-cell-depleted T cells, or PBMCs.

In the original workflow: Reference gene primer amplification gave estimated nucleated cell counts. TCRdb's copy holds only in-frame clones and misses some; the assay was immunoSEQ multiplex PCR. V and J calls and clone size are as listed in that table; D and trimming were resolved from the DNA. Of about 140,000 clones listed, 84% were seen once; the top ten hold about 8.1%. The CDR3 has 14 residues. Germline CDR1 reads MNHEY; CDR2 reads SMNVEV (reference sequence). Trimming pared 2 bases from V and 6 bases from J, leaving 8 bases between. The TCR originated in a man aged 25-45 years with COVID-19, enrolled during active disease. The V and J genes are TRBV27 and TRBJ1-6; D might be TRBD1 (5 bases). The sample was peripheral blood. In nucleotides, the CDR3 is TGTGCCAGCAGTTTAAAGGGGTTTAATTCACCCCTCCACTTT. It codes for CASSLKGFNSPLHF.